A few counts support the clone carrying this T cell receptor (beta chain). Antigen: not known. Vbeta (60) and Jbeta (13) primers were used in the PCR. Sequencing used immunoSEQ multiplex PCR; TCRdb keeps in-frame clones, though not all of them. This table has 130,000 to 150,000 clones, 75% to 80% appearing once. This record belongs to a study of cytomegalovirus exposure and HLA in healthy donors. Germline V gene data show CDR1 as MNHNY and CDR2 as SVGAGI (reference sequence). The CDR3 is 13 residues long. Unmatched junction bases numbered 5, after V lost 9 bases and J lost 2 bases. Findings and caveats of the study: Rare sequences made up most TCRs, while some public TCRs were found in many donors. Links to common viral pathogens appeared, in a later analysis, for several of the most significant clusters. Presence/absence analyses assumed roughly uniform sequencing depth across donors.

The chain is built from TRBV6-6 and TRBJ1-1; 8 nucleotides align to TRBD1. Specimen: PBMCs. The TCR was taken from a woman younger than 45 in good health and CMV-seronegative. The CDR3 region has the DNA TGTGCCAGTGAGACAGGGGTTAACACTGAAGCTTTCTTT. This codes for CASETGVNTEAFF.